This T cell receptor beta chain was found in a study of T cells in Graves' hyperthyroidism and ophthalmopathy. As for the study in general: Pretreatment peripheral blood was obtained at initial diagnosis.

Using RNA transcripts as the source, TCR beta CDR3 regions were amplified. Carried out on the TCR CDR3, a first-round RT-PCR used the HTBI primer set. Each CDR3 protein is one row after TCRdb ran MiXCR on the multiplex PCR reads. The sample contains more than 350,000 distinct CDR3 sequences, 15% of which appear only once. The study based diagnoses on clinical symptoms, serum thyroxine and TRAb, thyroid ultrasound and orbital computed tomography. Worth noting for this clonotype: Its target is not known.

Study-wide results and caveats: Within blood appeared most thyroid clonotypes that had expanded above 0.001. Ophthalmopathy and stable hyperthyroidism were told apart by a 13 V-J model.

The germline gives CDR1 SGDLS, CDR2 YYNGEE. V lost 0 bases to trimming and J lost 6 bases, with 13 bases between them. The CDR3 runs to 16 residues. The sequence was collected from a woman between 55 and 75 years old with Graves' ophthalmopathy. The sequenced sample consisted of blood. The V gene is TRBV9, the J gene TRBJ1-6; D gene uncertain. CDR3 DNA: TGTGCCAGCAGCGTAGCCGCCGGGATAAGTAATTCACCCCTCCACTTT. This codes for CASSVAAGISNSPLHF.